This T cell receptor beta chain was retrieved from a study of response to subunit inactivated influenza vaccine (dated by TCRdb to the late 2010s). For the study in its entirety: The study used deep quantitative T cell receptor repertoire profiling to track responses to a trivalent subunit inactivated influenza vaccine. General conclusions and limits of the study: The authors proposed that each seasonal influenza vaccination may bring in only a limited number of new T cells.

Library prep was done by RT-PCR. The listed sequencing device is Illumina HiSeq 2500. TCRdb applied fastp at Q25 and MiXCR to the public reads, then kept only in-frame beta chains. Each CDR3 protein gets just one entry, which takes the most common genes and DNA from the rows behind it. This sample is represented by 170,000 or so distinct CDR3 sequences; over 8.5% of them were singletons. The ten largest clones add up to roughly a third of the sample. Inclusive of the bounding cysteine and phenylalanine, the CDR3 is 14 residues long. The only DNA kept is the CDR3, 42 bases in frame from the first base. CDR1 is given as MGHDK and CDR2 as SYGVNS, both from the germline V gene. The junction shows trimming of 7 bases on V and 3 bases on J, and the gene matches do not reach 9 bases of it. Of note for this clonotype: The target of this receptor is not known. The sample holds no much larger clone one base away, and base qualities are not on file.

The chain couples TRBV25-1 to TRBJ2-7; 7 bases in the junction line up with TRBD1. Sample: CD8+ T cells sorted from PBMCs, taken around 25 months after vaccination. The receptor's source is a man aged 50 to 75 who received an inactivated influenza vaccine. Donor details come from another sample of the same person, matched by shared clones. The base sequence is TGTGCCAGCACCCCAGGGGGAAGCGGCTACGAGCAGTACTTC. Its product reads: CASTPGGSGYEQYF.